The next 10 T cell receptor beta chains were all read from a single sample in a study of Graves' ophthalmopathy and Graves' hyperthyroidism. The sequenced template was RNA, covering the TCR beta CDR3 region. HTBI primers were employed in first-round RT-PCR, then a second-round multiplex PCR followed. Via MiXCR, TCRdb re-called the multiplex PCR reads, giving one row per CDR3 protein. The profile covers roughly 500,000 distinct CDR3 sequences, with around 15% appearing a single time and 9.8% taken by the ten largest. Sequences were obtained from blood. The receptors were gathered from a woman between 25 and 40 years old with Graves' ophthalmopathy.

This clonotype was observed at least ten times. The junction shows a germline mismatch at one end, possibly a read error. The chain employs TRBV28 and TRBJ2-4; D perhaps matches TRBD2 (5 bases). CDR3 length: 14 residues. Germline lookup yields CDR1 MDHEN and CDR2 SYDVKM. DNA of the CDR3: TGTGCCAGCAGTTCCGGGGATGCCAAAAACATTAAGTACTTC. This translates into CASSSGDAKNIKYF.

The rearrangement uses TRBV4-3 and TRBJ1-5, with unresolved D. The CDR3 runs 16 residues. V lost 0 bases to trimming and J lost 6 bases, with 15 bases between them. Germline V gene lookup returns CDR1 LGHNA and CDR2 YSLEER. The CDR3: CASSQDSSGSTQPQHF. The CDR3 nucleotides read TGCGCCAGCAGCCAAGATAGTAGCGGGTCCACTCAGCCCCAGCATTTT.

This clonotype was counted ten times or more. V gene TRBV12-3 or TRBV12-4 combines with J gene TRBJ2-4; D uncertain. The V and J ends lost 5 bases and 0 bases respectively, with 14 bases between them. The length of the CDR3 is 16 residues. CDR3 in amino acids: CASSLRQELAKNIQYF. The CDR3 nucleotides are TGTGCCAGCAGTCTCCGACAAGAACTAGCCAAAAACATTCAGTACTTC.

This clonotype came up a few times. The chain carries TRBV6-2 or TRBV6-3 and TRBJ2-7; D not resolved. Germline loops: CDR1 MNHEY, CDR2 SVGEGT. V lost 2 bases and J lost 5, with 4 bases in between. The CDR3 loop spans 11 amino acids. CDR3 sequence: CASSYGDEQYF. CDR3 in DNA: TGTGCCAGCAGTTACGGGGACGAGCAGTACTTC.

This clonotype was recorded at least ten times. V usage is TRBV11-2 and J usage is TRBJ1-1; 7 nucleotides align to TRBD1. Germline V lookup: CDR1 SGHAT, CDR2 FQNNGV. CDR3 length equals 13 residues. Trimming cost V 1 base and J 4 bases; bases outside gene matches: 0. The CDR3 nucleotides are TGTGCCAGCAGCTTAGGACAGGGCACTGAAGCTTTCTTT. This translates into CASSLGQGTEAFF.

Turning to this clonotype: This may stem from a read error, because a much larger clone lies one nucleotide away. J is TRBJ1-1 and V is TRBV28, with D uncertain. Germline V gene data show CDR1 as MDHEN and CDR2 as SYDVKM. The CDR3 runs 15 residues. This CDR3 reads CASSLRLPMGTEVFF. Written as DNA, the CDR3 is TGTGCCAGCAGTTTGCGTCTTCCCATGGGCACTGAAGTTTTCTTT.

Worth noting for this clonotype: The conserved final phenylalanine or tryptophan is absent from the CDR3, which likely points to a read error. The chain uses TRBV20-1 and TRBJ2-7; 7 bases align to TRBD2. Trimming cost V 6 bases and J 5 bases; bases outside gene matches: 4. Germline V gene data show CDR1 as DFQATT and CDR2 as SNEGSKA (reference sequence). The CDR3 length is 11 residues. The CDR3 loop is CSAGTMDEQYY. The CDR3 DNA sequence: TGCAGTGCCGGGACTATGGACGAGCAGTACTAC.

This clonotype was counted ten times or more. This chain links TRBV11-2 with TRBJ2-5, with D perhaps matching TRBD2 (5 bases). In germline, CDR1 is SGHAT, CDR2 FQNNGV. The V and J ends lost 4 bases and 6 bases respectively, with 15 bases between them. The CDR3 consists of 14 residues. The DNA of the CDR3 is TGTGCCAGCAGCTCTCATCGCCTAGCACAGACCCAGTACTTC. Translation: CASSSHRLAQTQYF.

This clonotype was found a few times. The rearrangement joins TRBV20-1 to TRBJ1-6; D remains ambiguous. The CDR3 sequence is 15 residues long. Germline CDR1 is DFQATT and CDR2 is SNEGSKA (reference sequence). V gave up 0 bases and J gave up 0 bases, with 6 bases separating them. The CDR3 protein is CSARDRGSYNSPLHF. The CDR3 coding sequence is TGCAGTGCTAGAGATCGGGGCTCCTATAATTCACCCCTCCACTTT.

This clonotype was seen ten or more times. This chain joins TRBV20-1 and TRBJ2-7, with TRBD2 as a possible D gene (5 bases). Trimming took 4 bases from V and 0 from J, leaving 16 bases between them. Per germline, CDR1 DFQATT and CDR2 SNEGSKA (reference sequence). The CDR3 runs to 15 residues. CDR3 in DNA: TGCAGTGCTATTAGGACGGAGGATTACTCCTACGAGCAGTACTTC. Protein product: CSAIRTEDYSYEQYF.